The rows below give T cell receptor beta chains drawn from one sample of a study of T cell repertoires in aging, cancer and after chemotherapy. MiXCR, run by TCRdb on the multiplex PCR reads, gives a single entry per CDR3 protein. Of several thousand distinct CDR3 sequences listed, around a third were seen once; the top ten hold around 13%. Specimen: blood. These receptors all come from a human donor in good health. The donor label of this sample is uncertain. The CDR3 runs from the conserved cysteine through the conserved F or W. The order of the fields is D gene, V gene, clone size, CDR3 protein. A D gene is named only where the DNA matches it firmly. Size tells how often a clone was seen (once, few, many) or the class of an expanded clone, and some rows leave it out.

>TRBD2|TRBV19|.
CASSASGGSYEQYF
>.|TRBV5-4|few
CASSLGQAQETQYF
>.|TRBV12-3/TRBV12-4|.
CASSFGTIKEQFF
>.|TRBV30|.
CAWSTLGGGVAQYF
>TRBD1|TRBV15|medium-sized
CATSRESTGGYEQYF
>.|TRBV6-5|few
CASRIRVGWTGELFF
>.|TRBV18|.
CASSTGIPSYNEQFF
>TRBD1|TRBV6-1|.
CASSGQGVQQYF
>TRBD2|TRBV27|few
CASSPPGRGGTGELFF
>TRBD1|TRBV13|.
CASRTGGVAFF
>.|TRBV15|few
CATSSQRGGQPQHF
>.|TRBV18|few
CASSPGGLISPLHF
>TRBD1|TRBV7-9|.
CASSPGGRESVEAAFF
>.|TRBV27|few
CASSLIGGPDYNEQFF
>.|TRBV30|medium-sized
CAWSPRRKRETQYF
>.|TRBV7-2|.
CASSYLIKRGTEAFF
>.|TRBV6-5|few
CASSYSYDRSYEQYF
>.|TRBV19|.
CASTPSIGAFF
>TRBD1|TRBV30|.
CAWCLTGGRSPLHF
>.|TRBV6-2/TRBV6-3|large
CASSVAATYNEQFF
>TRBD1|TRBV5-4|.
CASSPGTGGMVETQYF
>.|TRBV18|.
CASSPLELQGHGNTIYF
>.|TRBV19|.
CASNTGGNRLYNEQFF
>.|TRBV30|medium-sized
CARRAASGTGELFF
>.|TRBV15|.
CATSRAPRGETQYF
>.|TRBV19|medium-sized
CASSIGGAGPSTQYF
>.|TRBV5-6|medium-sized
CASSFRHEQYF
>.|TRBV6-5|medium-sized
CASSYDPAYYGYTF
>.|TRBV11-1|.
CASSLEQGTEAFF
>.|TRBV28|.
CASRRDTEAFF
>.|TRBV14|.
CASSQYGGSLANYGYTF
>.|TRBV5-6|.
CASSIGVQENTEAFF
>.|TRBV12-3/TRBV12-4|few
CASSVQGPTYYEQYF
>.|TRBV19|.
CASSMWLGLQPSNEQFF
>.|TRBV18|.
CASSPGSDYGYTF
>.|TRBV15|medium-sized
CATSRGVDTQYF
>TRBD2|TRBV6-1|medium-sized
CASRGTSGGYNEQFF
>.|TRBV12-3/TRBV12-4|few
CASSLGTPVSNTGELFF
>.|TRBV12-3/TRBV12-4|few
CASSTTGLAEAFF
>.|TRBV18|few
CASSPDRTTNEKLFF
>.|TRBV19|medium-sized
CASQQGVHEQYF
>.|TRBV6-5|.
CASTTHPGAEQYF
>TRBD1|TRBV6-1|few
CASSETLTGGGFQETQYF
>.|TRBV6-1|.
CASTEEPRSYGYTF
>.|TRBV6-1|few
CASSERRKGYNEQFF
>.|TRBV30|.
CAWSPGQRGYTF
>.|TRBV5-5|.
CASSDTGGANIQYF
>.|TRBV12-3/TRBV12-4|medium-sized
CASSFSWNEQFF
>TRBD1|TRBV30|.
CAWMRGPGEKEKLFF
>TRBD2|TRBV5-1|few
CASSSGLAGFTDTQYF
>.|TRBV7-2|.
CASSPGGKISGNTIYF
>TRBD1|TRBV12-3/TRBV12-4|.
CASSPSDREAFF
>.|TRBV30|.
CAWSVGAGTYEQYF
>.|TRBV30|.
CAWDLAGANVLTF
>TRBD1|TRBV19|medium-sized
CATQTGGLSGANVLTF
>.|TRBV5-4|.
CASSLDQVNYGYTF
>.|TRBV5-4|few
CASSPRRLVYAINEQFF
>.|TRBV5-6|.
CASSLEMRGEQYF
>TRBD1|TRBV19|.
CASSISQGAATNEKLFF
>.|TRBV6-5|.
CAISEGAGASHEQFF